These 25 T cell receptor beta chains were sequenced from one sample in a study of blood T cell repertoires in COVID-19. The method was immunoSEQ multiplex PCR; TCRdb's version includes in-frame clones alone and lacks a portion of them. The repertoire includes about 180,000 clones, 89% of them detected once, and less than 2% sits in the top ten. What was sequenced was peripheral blood. These receptors were obtained from a young man who had recovered from COVID-19.

The V gene is TRBV4-3, the J gene TRBJ2-7; tentatively, D is TRBD1 (5 bases). V gave up 1 base and J gave up 5 bases, with 15 bases separating them. CDR3 length: 15 amino acids. CDR1 and CDR2 (germline): LGHNA, YSLEER. CDR3 region: CASSQASWGANEQYF. CDR3 coding DNA: TGCGCCAGCAGCCAAGCTTCTTGGGGCGCAAACGAGCAGTACTTC.

The V and J genes are TRBV5-4 and TRBJ2-7, with 8 bases fitting TRBD1. This CDR3 region has 14 residues. Per the germline V gene, CDR1 is SGHNT and CDR2 is YYREEE (reference sequence). V dropped 2 bases and J dropped 7; count of bases not matched to a gene: 8. Written as DNA, the CDR3 is TGTGCCAGCAGCTTTGAGCAGGGGGCGCGTGAGCAGTACTTC. This codes for CASSFEQGAREQYF.

The V call is TRBV4-3, the J call TRBJ2-2; D remains unclear. V shed 2 bases and J shed 5 bases, with 18 bases lying between them. Germline V CDR1 and CDR2: LGHNA, YSLEER. This CDR3 spans 17 amino acids. Here the CDR3 reads CASSQNSGSVGTGELFF. Here the CDR3 DNA reads TGCGCCAGCAGCCAAAATTCCGGCAGCGTTGGGACCGGGGAGCTGTTTTTT.

V and J are TRBV2 and TRBJ2-3; 10 positions match TRBD2. Unmatched junction bases numbered 1, after V lost 0 bases and J lost 1 base. Germline V gene data show CDR1 as SNHLY and CDR2 as FYNNEI. The CDR3 contains 16 residues. DNA of the CDR3: TGTGCCAGCAGTGAAGCCCTAGCGGGAGGCACAGATACGCAGTATTTT. Its protein is CASSEALAGGTDTQYF.

This chain links TRBV7-6 with TRBJ2-5; 10 bases fit TRBD1. V was clipped by 1 base and J by 4 bases; unmatched bases: 18. CDR3 length equals 20 residues. The V gene's germline CDR1 is SGHVS and CDR2 FNYEAQ. DNA for the CDR3: TGTGCCAGCAGCTTAGTTGTTGCCACGTTCACGGGACAGGGGAGAGAGACCCAGTACTTC. This sequence encodes CASSLVVATFTGQGRETQYF.

This chain connects TRBV2 to TRBJ2-7, with TRBD2 as a possible D gene (5 bases). The CDR3 totals 13 residues. CDR1 SNHLY and CDR2 FYNNEI come from the germline V gene. V shed 6 bases and J shed 5 bases, with 14 bases lying between them. CDR3 protein: CASSLFLANEQYF. The CDR3 coding sequence is TGTGCCAGCAGCCTCTTCCTAGCAAACGAGCAGTACTTC.

The V and J genes are TRBV5-8 and TRBJ2-7; 8 positions match TRBD2. The V gene's germline CDR1 is SGHTS and CDR2 YDEGEE. This CDR3 is built from 16 residues. V lost 4 bases and J lost 6; bases outside the gene matches: 15. CDR3 nucleotides: TGTGCCAGCAGCATGGGGTTGGTAGCGGGGCTGGGCGAGCAGTACTTC. This gives the protein CASSMGLVAGLGEQYF.

The rearrangement uses TRBV19 and TRBJ1-1; TRBD1 might be the D (5 bases). The CDR3 is 13 amino acids. Germline CDR1 and CDR2: LNHDA and SQIVND (reference sequence). The germline V and J ends were trimmed by 5 bases and 1 base, with 8 bases remaining between them. The CDR3 DNA sequence: TGTGCCAGTAGTGTGACAGAGAACACTGAAGCTTTCTTT. Translation gives CASSVTENTEAFF.

This rearrangement joins TRBV18 to TRBJ2-2, with D possibly TRBD1 on 7 matching bases. The ends were cut back, 0 bases at V and 0 bases at J, with 17 bases in the middle. The CDR3 extends over 19 amino acids. Looked up from germline, CDR1 is KGHSH and CDR2 is LQKENI. The CDR3 coding sequence is TGTGCCAGCTCACCACCGGGAGACAGGGAGGATGCGAACACCGGGGAGCTGTTTTTT. This gives the protein CASSPPGDREDANTGELFF.

This clone was seen a single time. The chain joins TRBV12-3 or TRBV12-4 to TRBJ2-7; 7 bases line up with TRBD1. The trim removed 4 bases at V and 2 bases at J, leaving 2 bases unmatched. This CDR3 spans 13 amino acids. Here the CDR3 DNA reads TGTGCCAGCAGTTGGGACAGAACCTACGAGCAGTACTTC. It codes for CASSWDRTYEQYF.

This clone showed up just a few times. DNA of the CDR3: TGCAGCGTCAGCGGGGGGAACACCATATATTTT. As protein: CSVSGGNTIYF. The chain couples TRBV29-1 to TRBJ1-3; a possible D gene is TRBD1 (5 bases). V lost 6 bases and J 7 bases, leaving 10 bases between the germline ends. The CDR3 totals 11 residues. Per the germline V gene, CDR1 is SQVTM and CDR2 is ANQGSEA. The whole variable domain, filled in from reference TRBV29-1 and TRBJ1-3, reads SAVISQKPSRDICQRGTSLTIQCQVDSQVTMMFWYRQQPGQSLTLIATANQGSEATYESGFVIDKFPISRPNLTFSTLTVSNMSPEDSSIYLCSVSGGNTIYFGEGSWLTVV.

V gene TRBV12-3 or TRBV12-4 combines with J gene TRBJ1-6, with TRBD1 identical over 7 bases. The CDR3 has 13 residues. The J segment lost 10 bases and the V segment lost 8 bases, leaving 8 bases of the junction unmatched. DNA of the CDR3: TGTGCCAGCTACGAAAGACAGGGATCACCCCTCCACTTT. Translating it yields CASYERQGSPLHF.

The CDR3 DNA follows: TGTGCCAGCAGTGGACAGGGGGGGAATTCACCCCTCCACTTT. Amino acids: CASSGQGGNSPLHF. The chain couples TRBV2 to TRBJ1-6, with 9 nucleotides matching TRBD1. CDR1 and CDR2 from the germline V gene are SNHLY and FYNNEI. J was trimmed by 7 bases and V by 4 bases; bases with no gene match: 2. This CDR3 has 14 amino acids.

This chain uses TRBV11-1 with TRBJ1-2; D may be TRBD1 (5 bases). Germline CDR1 and CDR2: SGHAT and FQDESV (reference sequence). V shed 2 bases and J shed 3 bases, with 13 bases lying between them. The CDR3 contains 15 residues. For the CDR3, the DNA is TGTGCCAGCAGCTTAAATGGGGGGATGCACTATGGCTACACCTTC. It encodes CASSLNGGMHYGYTF.

The chain carries TRBV6-6 and TRBJ2-7, with 12 bases lining up with TRBD2. Germline V CDR1 and CDR2: MNHNY, SVGAGI (reference sequence). The ends lost 4 bases at V and 6 bases at J; junction bases unmatched: 10. CDR3 size: 16 residues. This CDR3 is CASSSPTSGSLGEQYF. The CDR3 DNA sequence: TGTGCCAGCAGTTCTCCGACTAGCGGGAGTTTAGGCGAGCAGTACTTC.

This chain connects TRBV7-2 to TRBJ1-1, with a weak D call TRBD1 (5 bases). Germline values: CDR1 SGHTA, CDR2 FQGNSA. V gave up 4 bases and J gave up 0 bases, with 15 bases separating them. The CDR3 is 16 residues long. The DNA for the CDR3 is TGTGCCAGCAGCTCAGGGACTTGGACATTGAACACTGAAGCTTTCTTT. Protein: CASSSGTWTLNTEAFF.

This rearrangement joins TRBV9 to TRBJ2-2; D gene uncertain. This CDR3 has 13 amino acids. Trimming shortened V by 2 bases and J by 4 bases, and 6 bases separated the two germline ends. Germline values: CDR1 SGDLS, CDR2 YYNGEE. CDR3 residues: CASSVPVTGELFF. The CDR3 bases are TGTGCCAGCAGCGTCCCAGTCACCGGGGAGCTGTTTTTT.

This chain links TRBV5-1 with TRBJ2-5; D is uncertain. CDR3 length: 13 amino acids. V lost 5 bases and J lost 2, with 10 bases in between. Germline-derived CDR1 and CDR2 are SGHRS and YFSETQ. CDR3 in DNA: TGCGCCAGCAGGAACACGCCTCAAGAGACCCAGTACTTC. Its translation is CASRNTPQETQYF.

V usage is TRBV6-2 or TRBV6-3 and J usage is TRBJ2-5; 8 bases fit TRBD1. J gave up 6 bases and V 0 bases, and 9 bases lay outside the gene matches. The CDR3 length is 16 residues. Germline V gene lookup returns CDR1 MNHEY and CDR2 SVGEGT. The CDR3 reads CASSYSLDRVIKTQYF. In DNA form, the CDR3 reads TGTGCCAGCAGTTACTCGTTGGACAGGGTGATAAAGACCCAGTACTTC.

V and J are TRBV6-5 and TRBJ2-1; a weak D match, TRBD2 (5 bases). This CDR3 region has 14 residues. The V and J ends lost 0 bases and 10 bases respectively, with 13 bases between them. From germline, CDR1 is MNHEY and CDR2 SVGAGI. The CDR3 DNA reads TGTGCCAGCAGTTACTCGGGCGGGTTCAGCGAGCAGTTCTTC. Its protein is CASSYSGGFSEQFF.

This chain joins TRBV12-3 or TRBV12-4 and TRBJ2-7; possible D gene TRBD2, 6 bases. The CDR3 is 13 residues long. Trimming removed 1 base at V and 6 bases at J, with 10 bases between. The CDR3 DNA sequence: TGTGCCAGCAGTTTAGGGAGGGGAGTCGAGCAGTACTTC. It specifies CASSLGRGVEQYF.

The V and J genes are TRBV9 and TRBJ1-6, with 9 bases that match TRBD1. Per germline, CDR1 SGDLS and CDR2 YYNGEE. CDR3 length: 15 residues. V was pared by 4 bases and J by 6 bases, with 5 bases of the junction left unmatched. The DNA for the CDR3 is TGTGCCAGCAGCACCTGGGACAGGGTTAATTCACCCCTCCACTTT. Its translation: CASSTWDRVNSPLHF.

V usage is TRBV9 and J usage is TRBJ2-7, with TRBD1 identical over 9 bases. CDR3 size: 15 residues. V shed 3 bases, J shed 4 bases, and the junction held 8 bases outside the gene matches. The germline V gene has CDR1 SGDLS and CDR2 YYNGEE. CDR3 loop: CASSASTGGSYEQYF. Here the CDR3 DNA reads TGTGCCAGCAGCGCATCGACAGGGGGGTCGTACGAGCAGTACTTC.

The genes are TRBV6-2 or TRBV6-3 and TRBJ1-1; 7 positions match TRBD1. V gave up 2 bases and J gave up 1 base; unmatched junction bases: 7. Germline CDR1 is MNHEY and CDR2 is SVGEGT. CDR3 length: 16 residues. DNA of the CDR3: TGTGCCAGCAGTTACCCCCTGACAGGGAGGAACACTGAAGCTTTCTTT. Translated, it gives CASSYPLTGRNTEAFF.

CDR3 loop: CASSLSGFTDTQYF. Here the CDR3 DNA reads TGCGCCAGCAGCTTGAGTGGCTTCACAGATACGCAGTATTTT. The V gene is TRBV5-1, the J gene TRBJ2-3; D unclear. The ends were cut back, 1 base at V and 2 bases at J, with 8 bases in the middle. Germline V gene data show CDR1 as SGHRS and CDR2 as YFSETQ. The CDR3 has 14 residues.